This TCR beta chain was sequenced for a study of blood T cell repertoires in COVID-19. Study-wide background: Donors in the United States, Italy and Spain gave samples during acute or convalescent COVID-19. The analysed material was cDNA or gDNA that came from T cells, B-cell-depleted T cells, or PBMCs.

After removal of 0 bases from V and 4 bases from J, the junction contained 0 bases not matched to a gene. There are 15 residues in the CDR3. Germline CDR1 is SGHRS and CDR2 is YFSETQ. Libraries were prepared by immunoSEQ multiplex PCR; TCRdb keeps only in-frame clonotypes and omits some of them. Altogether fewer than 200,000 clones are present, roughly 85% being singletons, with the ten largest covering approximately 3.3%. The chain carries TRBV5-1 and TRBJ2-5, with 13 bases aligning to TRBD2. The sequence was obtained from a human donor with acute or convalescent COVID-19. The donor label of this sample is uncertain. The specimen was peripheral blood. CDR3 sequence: CASSLGLAGGETQYF. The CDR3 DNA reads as TGCGCCAGCAGCTTGGGACTAGCGGGGGGAGAGACCCAGTACTTC.